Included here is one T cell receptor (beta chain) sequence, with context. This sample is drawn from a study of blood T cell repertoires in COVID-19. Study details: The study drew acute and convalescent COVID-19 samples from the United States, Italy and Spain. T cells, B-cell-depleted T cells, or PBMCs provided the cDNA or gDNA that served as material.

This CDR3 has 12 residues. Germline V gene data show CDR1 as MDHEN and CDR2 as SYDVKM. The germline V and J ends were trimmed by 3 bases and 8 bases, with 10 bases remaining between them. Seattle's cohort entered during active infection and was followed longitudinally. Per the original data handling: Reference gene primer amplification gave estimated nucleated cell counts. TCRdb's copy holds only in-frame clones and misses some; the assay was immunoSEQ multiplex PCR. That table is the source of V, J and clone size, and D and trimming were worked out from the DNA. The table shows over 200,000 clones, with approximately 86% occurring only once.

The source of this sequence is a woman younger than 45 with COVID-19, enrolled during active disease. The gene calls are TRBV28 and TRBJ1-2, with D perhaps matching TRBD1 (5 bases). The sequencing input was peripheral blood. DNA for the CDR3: TGTGCCAGCAGTTTGGGGGGTCTAGGCTACACCTTC. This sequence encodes CASSLGGLGYTF.